These T cell receptor beta chains were read from a single sample in a study of T cells in tuberculosis. This table comes from immunoSEQ multiplex PCR, and its TCRdb copy is limited to in-frame clones, with some not included. The table includes 35,000 to 50,000 clones, around 94% detected once. Sequencing input: PBMCs. These receptors came from a donor between 5 and 29 years old with latent tuberculosis or without tuberculosis infection. Some clones in this sample may be carry-over from other donors' samples. The CDR3 runs from the conserved cysteine through the conserved F or W. Fields, in order: V gene, clone size, J gene, D gene, CDR3 protein, CDR3 DNA. A D gene is named only where the DNA matches it firmly. Size tells how often a clone was seen (once, few, many) or the class of an expanded clone, and some rows leave it out.

>TRBV6-1|-|TRBJ2-1|-
CASSDHRQAYNEQFF
TGTGCCAGCAGTGATCATCGCCAGGCCTACAATGAGCAGTTCTTC
>TRBV19|medium-sized|TRBJ1-4|TRBD1
CASSRLRDRGPNEKLFF
TGTGCCAGTAGTAGACTCCGGGACAGGGGACCTAATGAAAAACTGTTTTTT
>TRBV28|-|TRBJ1-5|-
CASSSHGSGRNQPQHF
TGTGCCAGCAGTTCTCATGGTTCAGGTCGCAATCAGCCCCAGCATTTT
>TRBV19|few|TRBJ1-5|TRBD1
CASSSFGQGEPQHF
TGTGCCAGTAGCTCATTTGGACAGGGCGAGCCCCAGCATTTT
>TRBV5-1|-|TRBJ2-3|-
CASSHGQGNTDTQYF
TGCGCCAGCAGCCACGGCCAGGGGAACACAGATACGCAGTATTTT
>TRBV28|-|TRBJ1-2|TRBD1
CASKGQAITNYGYTF
TGTGCCAGCAAAGGACAGGCCATCACTAACTATGGCTACACCTTC
>TRBV6-6|-|TRBJ1-5|TRBD1
CASSYTGVNQPQHF
TGTGCCAGCAGTTACACAGGGGTCAATCAGCCCCAGCATTTT
>TRBV28|-|TRBJ1-4|-
CASSVRDNEKLFF
TGTGCCAGCAGTGTACGGGATAATGAAAAACTGTTTTTT
>TRBV27|-|TRBJ2-5|-
CASKGLAETQYF
TGTGCCAGCAAAGGTTTAGCGGAGACCCAGTACTTC
>TRBV28|-|TRBJ2-7|TRBD1
CASSFSGTGGYEQYF
TGTGCCAGCAGTTTCTCCGGGACAGGGGGCTACGAGCAGTACTTC
>TRBV19|-|TRBJ1-5|-
CASSMGPGRRNQPQHF
TGTGCCAGTAGTATGGGGCCGGGCAGACGGAATCAGCCCCAGCATTTT
>TRBV7-9|-|TRBJ2-2|-
CASSHEGAGELFF
TGTGCCAGCAGCCACGAGGGCGCCGGGGAGCTGTTTTTT